The clone carrying this T cell receptor beta chain showed up many times. The target antigen is unknown. Aged about 6 to 100, donors were systemically healthy Caucasians from Russia. Total RNA extracted from each sample amounted to at least 6 micrograms. This entry belongs to a study of blood T cells in healthy people across ages. Study at large: About one barcoded TCR beta cDNA was captured per two T cells. Broader study findings: TCR beta diversity, measured per million T cells, fell in a roughly linear way with age.

The use of a sample-barcoded 5' primer and a J-beta primer mix characterized a second PCR of about 7 to 12 cycles. TCRdb reanalysed the 5' RACE reads using MiXCR and keeps one entry per CDR3 protein. In the table there are some 1.5 million distinct CDR3 sequences, 35% to 45% of which are singletons. The sample comprised blood. The TCR was taken from a young woman in good health.

The CDR3 DNA sequence: TGTGCCAGCTCTGTGACCACTGGACGCGAGCAGTTCTTC. As protein: CASSVTTGREQFF. The chain couples TRBV7-2 to TRBJ2-1; D uncertain. Deletions cut 8 bases from V and 10 bases from J, with 18 bases between. From germline, CDR1 is SGHTA and CDR2 FQGNSA. The CDR3 is 13 amino acids.